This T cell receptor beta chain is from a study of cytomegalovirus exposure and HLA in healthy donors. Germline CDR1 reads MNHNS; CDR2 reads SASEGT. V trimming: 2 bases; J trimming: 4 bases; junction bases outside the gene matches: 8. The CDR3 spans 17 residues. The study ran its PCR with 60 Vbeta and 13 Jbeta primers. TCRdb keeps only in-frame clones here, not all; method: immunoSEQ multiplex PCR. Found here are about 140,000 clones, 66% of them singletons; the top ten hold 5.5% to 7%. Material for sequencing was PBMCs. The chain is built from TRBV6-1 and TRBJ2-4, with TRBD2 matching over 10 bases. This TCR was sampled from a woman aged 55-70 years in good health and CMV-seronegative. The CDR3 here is CASSERARTSGKNIQYF. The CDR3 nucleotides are TGTGCCAGCAGTGAACGGGCCCGGACTAGCGGTAAAAACATTCAGTACTTC.